This record looks at one T cell receptor (beta chain) sequence and its context. What it binds is not known. This sample is drawn from a study of shared clonotypes between healthy human individuals. Study outcomes and limitations: A small donor pool kept down the genetic and exposure-history diversity that was represented.

V lost 6 bases and J lost 6, with 20 bases in between. Germline-derived CDR1 and CDR2 are MDHEN and SYDVKM. The CDR3 covers 16 residues. TCRdb's table, derived via immunoSEQ multiplex PCR, lists solely in-frame clones and lacks some. The profile shows about 1.1 million clones, roughly 74% of them singletons. The split of CD4+ cells yielded CD45RA+ naive and CD45RA-negative memory subsets. This sequence joins TRBV28 and TRBJ1-4; D might be TRBD1 (5 bases). This receptor was obtained from a man younger than 30 in good health. Some clones in this sample may be carry-over from other donors' samples. The material sequenced was memory CD4+ T cells from PBMCs. Indicated subset: CD45RA-negative fraction. This chain's CDR3 is CASRNTLGRGYEKLFF. The DNA of the CDR3 is TGTGCCAGCAGAAATACCCTTGGGAGGGGTTATGAAAAACTGTTTTTT.